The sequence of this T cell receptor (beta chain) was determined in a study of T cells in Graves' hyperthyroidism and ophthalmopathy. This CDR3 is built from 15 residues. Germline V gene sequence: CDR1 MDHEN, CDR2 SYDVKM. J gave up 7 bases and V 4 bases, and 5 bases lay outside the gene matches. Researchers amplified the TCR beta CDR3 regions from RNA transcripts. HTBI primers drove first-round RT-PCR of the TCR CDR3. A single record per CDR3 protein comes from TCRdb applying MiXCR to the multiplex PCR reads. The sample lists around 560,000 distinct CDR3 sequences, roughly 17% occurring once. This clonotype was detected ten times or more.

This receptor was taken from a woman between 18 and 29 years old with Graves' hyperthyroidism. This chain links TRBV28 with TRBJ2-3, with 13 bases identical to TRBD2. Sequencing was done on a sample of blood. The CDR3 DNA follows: TGTGCCAGCAGTTCGACTAGCGGGAGGTGGAATACGCAGTATTTT. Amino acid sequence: CASSSTSGRWNTQYF.